These T cell receptor beta chains were read from a single sample in a study of CD8 T cells in Susac syndrome. TCRdb re-derived calls from the immunoSEQ multiplex PCR reads in MiXCR, one entry per CDR3 protein. The sample has approximately 130,000 distinct CDR3 sequences, more than 75% seen once; the top ten hold roughly 0.25%. Sequenced sample: CD8+ T cells from PBMCs. The receptors were gathered from a human donor with multiple sclerosis. Each CDR3 is given with its conserved first and last residue. The order of the fields is J gene, V gene, CDR3 protein.

>TRBJ2-3|TRBV9
CASTKGVSGSSDTQYF
>TRBJ2-7|TRBV21-1
CASNPVGGQGIYEQYF
>TRBJ2-3|TRBV29-1
CSVARTMGYTDTQYF
>TRBJ2-3|TRBV6-1
CASSELAGGPDTQYF
>TRBJ2-1|TRBV9
CASSVVPTGEQFF
>TRBJ2-1|TRBV6-2/TRBV6-3
CASSYLQGASNEQFF
>TRBJ1-2|TRBV14
CASSNRDRGLVYGYTF
>TRBJ2-1|TRBV29-1
CSVTGGLAASYNEQFF
>TRBJ1-5|TRBV2
CASSVGDRGWQPQHF
>TRBJ1-2|TRBV30
CAWSEEGNYGYTF
>TRBJ2-3|TRBV4-1
CASSLTTMGSDTQYF
>TRBJ2-1|TRBV5-1
CASSLVGDTFYNEQFF
>TRBJ2-7|TRBV27
CASSVTFTYEQYF
>TRBJ2-1|TRBV30
CAWSVGTSNHNEQFF
>TRBJ2-1|TRBV10-3
CAISGTSGRAGNEQFF
>TRBJ2-3|TRBV7-6
CASSLGATSTDTQYF
>TRBJ1-5|TRBV6-1
CASSEWAEDSQPQHF
>TRBJ2-2|TRBV5-4
CASSLTGTASQLFF
>TRBJ1-5|TRBV30
CAWSAYGTVNQPQHF
>TRBJ1-4|TRBV5-6
CASSLGADEKLFF
>TRBJ2-1|TRBV28
CASSFSTGDNEQFF
>TRBJ1-2|TRBV13
CASSPGRSPGAMGYTF
>TRBJ2-1|TRBV27
CASSPWLTSNEQFF
>TRBJ2-3|TRBV24-1
CATSAHLGVEYF
>TRBJ2-3|TRBV5-6
CASSLVLADTDTQYF
>TRBJ2-7|TRBV6-5
CASSYSSSLSYEQYF
>TRBJ1-5|TRBV19
CASRLNGQLSNQPQHF
>TRBJ2-1|TRBV29-1
CSVGGLAVNNEQFF
>TRBJ2-7|TRBV19
CASSIEPTYEQYF
>TRBJ2-2|TRBV29-1
CSVGGTGATGELFF
>TRBJ1-2|TRBV12-5
CASGPGTEKGYTF
>TRBJ1-1|TRBV7-7
CASSLAWNTEAFF
>TRBJ2-6|TRBV5-6
CASFVAGQGHSGANVLTF
>TRBJ2-4|TRBV7-8
CASSLGSLAKNIQYF
>TRBJ2-5|TRBV25-1
CASSPSHQETQYF
>TRBJ2-6|TRBV27
CASSFWAGGANVLTF
>TRBJ1-2|TRBV29-1
CSVEDSRMDGYTF
>TRBJ2-7|TRBV7-9
CASSLEVSAGPYEQYF
>TRBJ2-7|TRBV9
CASSDPGRVYF
>TRBJ2-7|TRBV7-9
CASSRLDSGASYEQYF
>TRBJ2-5|TRBV25-1
CAAGWGGGEETQYF
>TRBJ2-7|TRBV4-1
CASSQVRALEQYF
>TRBJ2-3|TRBV19
CASRVLSEGTDTQYF
>TRBJ1-2|TRBV20-1
CSALADRGVLYGYTF
>TRBJ2-1|TRBV25-1
CASSAGSGYNEQFF
>TRBJ1-5|TRBV19
CASSRDTTINQPQHF
>TRBJ1-2|TRBV19
CATGAHYGYTF
>TRBJ2-1|TRBV30
CAWSRGGDEQFF
>TRBJ1-5|TRBV7-3
CASSLNSHQPQHF
>TRBJ2-7|TRBV6-5
CASSYSGGNYEQYF
>TRBJ1-3|TRBV29-1
CSVEDWDRVVGNTIYF
>TRBJ1-2|TRBV27
CASSPPSANYGYTF
>TRBJ1-1|TRBV5-1
CASSWGDWNTEAFF
>TRBJ2-7|TRBV9
CASSSTSGTGLYEQYF
>TRBJ2-3|TRBV20-1
CSARASGLDTQYF
>TRBJ1-1|TRBV18
CADVGMNTEAFF
>TRBJ1-6|TRBV5-1
CASSRGRDLGALHF
>TRBJ1-1|TRBV19
CASSWQSPGTEAFF
>TRBJ2-7|TRBV7-2
CASSFFSSYEQYF